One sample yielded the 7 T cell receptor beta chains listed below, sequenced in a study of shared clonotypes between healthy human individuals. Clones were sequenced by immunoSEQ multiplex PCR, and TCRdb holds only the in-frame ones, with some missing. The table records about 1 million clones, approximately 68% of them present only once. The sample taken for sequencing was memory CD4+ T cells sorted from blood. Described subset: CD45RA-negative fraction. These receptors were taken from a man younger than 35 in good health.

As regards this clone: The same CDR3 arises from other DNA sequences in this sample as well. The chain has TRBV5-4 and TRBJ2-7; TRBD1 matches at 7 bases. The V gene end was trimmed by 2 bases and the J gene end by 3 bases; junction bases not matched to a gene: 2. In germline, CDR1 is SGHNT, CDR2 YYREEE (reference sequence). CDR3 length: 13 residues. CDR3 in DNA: TGTGCCAGCAGCTTACAGGGGAACTACGAGCAGTACTTC. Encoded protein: CASSLQGNYEQYF.

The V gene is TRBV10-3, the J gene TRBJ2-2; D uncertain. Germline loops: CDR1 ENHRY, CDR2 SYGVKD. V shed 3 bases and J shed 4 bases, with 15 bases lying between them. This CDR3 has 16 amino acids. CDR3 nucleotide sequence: TGTGCCATCAGTGATAAAGGGTCTGGCAGCACCGGGGAGCTGTTTTTT. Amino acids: CAISDKGSGSTGELFF.

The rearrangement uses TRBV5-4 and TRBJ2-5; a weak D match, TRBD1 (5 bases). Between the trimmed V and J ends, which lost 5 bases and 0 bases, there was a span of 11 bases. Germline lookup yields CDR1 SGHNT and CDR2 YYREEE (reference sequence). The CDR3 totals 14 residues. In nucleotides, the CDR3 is TGTGCCAGCAGGCCTGACAGATACCAAGAGACCCAGTACTTC. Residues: CASRPDRYQETQYF.

The chain's CDR3 is CATCLAGFSYNEQFF. Here the CDR3 DNA reads TGTGCCACCTGCTTAGCGGGGTTCTCCTACAATGAGCAGTTCTTC. This chain uses TRBV6-1 with TRBJ2-1; TRBD2 agrees at 8 bases. The J segment lost 0 bases and the V segment lost 10 bases, leaving 8 bases of the junction unmatched. Germline assignment: CDR1 MNHNS and CDR2 SASEGT. This CDR3 is built from 15 residues.

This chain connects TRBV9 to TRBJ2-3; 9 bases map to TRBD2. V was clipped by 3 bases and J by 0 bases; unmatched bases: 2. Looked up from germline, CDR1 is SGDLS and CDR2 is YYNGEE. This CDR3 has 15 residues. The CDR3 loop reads CASSALAGSTDTQYF. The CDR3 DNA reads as TGTGCCAGCAGCGCCCTAGCGGGGAGCACAGATACGCAGTATTTT.

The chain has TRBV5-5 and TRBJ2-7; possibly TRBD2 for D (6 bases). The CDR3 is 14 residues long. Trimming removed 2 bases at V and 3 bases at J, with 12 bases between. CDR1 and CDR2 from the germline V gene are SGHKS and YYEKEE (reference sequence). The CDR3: CASSFVGGSYEQYF. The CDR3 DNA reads TGTGCCAGCAGCTTCGTCGGGGGTAGCTACGAGCAGTACTTC.

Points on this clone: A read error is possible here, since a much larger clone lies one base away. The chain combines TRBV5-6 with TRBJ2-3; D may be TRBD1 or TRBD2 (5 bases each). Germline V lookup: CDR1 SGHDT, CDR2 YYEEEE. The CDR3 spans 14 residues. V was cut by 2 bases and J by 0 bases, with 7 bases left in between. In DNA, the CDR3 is TGTGCCAGCAGCTTCGGGGCTAGCACAGATACGCAGTATTTT. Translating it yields CASSFGASTDTQYF.